Given below is one T cell receptor (beta chain) in context. Donors were grouped by their self-reported clinical history. Germline assignment: CDR1 MGHRA and CDR2 YSYEKL. Trimming cost V 0 bases and J 0 bases, with 9 bases left between them. CDR3 length equals 16 residues. The source of the sample is a study of blood T cell repertoires in COVID-19. Profiling relied on immunoSEQ multiplex PCR, and the TCRdb table lists in-frame clones only, not all of them. The sample lists some 200,000 clones; roughly 90% were seen once. The sequence derives from a woman aged 30 to 39 who had recovered from COVID-19. Specimen: PBMCs or T cells enriched from blood (not recorded which). The rearrangement links TRBV4-1 to TRBJ1-5; D remains unclear. CDR3 residues: CASSQEAVYSNQPQHF. The CDR3 nucleotides read TGCGCCAGCAGCCAAGAGGCGGTTTATAGCAATCAGCCCCAGCATTTT.